These T cell receptor beta chains were read from a single sample in a study of shared clonotypes between healthy human individuals. Sequencing used immunoSEQ multiplex PCR; TCRdb keeps in-frame clones, though not all of them. The repertoire includes some 2.3 million clones, over 90% of them detected once, and 0.39% sits in the top ten. The sequenced material came from naive CD4+ T cells from PBMCs. The receptor set was obtained from a man between 18 and 35 years old in good health. Some clones in this sample may be carry-over from other donors' samples. The CDR3 runs from the conserved cysteine through the conserved F or W. Fields, in order: V gene, clone size, J gene, D gene, CDR3 protein, CDR3 DNA. The D gene is left open where the match is weak. Clone size appears in some rows only: once, few, many, or a class for an expanded clone.

V gene: TRBV27; clone size: .; J gene: TRBJ2-6; D gene: TRBD2; CDR3 protein: CASSLLRPSGTNSGANVLTF; CDR3 DNA: TGTGCCAGCAGTTTATTAAGGCCTAGCGGGACAAACTCTGGGGCCAACGTCCTGACTTTC
V gene: TRBV4-3; clone size: .; J gene: TRBJ2-7; D gene: .; CDR3 protein: CASSRDYLSSYEQYF; CDR3 DNA: TGCGCCAGCAGCCGAGACTACCTAAGCTCCTACGAGCAGTACTTC
V gene: TRBV5-1; clone size: .; J gene: TRBJ2-2; D gene: .; CDR3 protein: CASSFGQFTNTGELFF; CDR3 DNA: TGCGCCAGCAGCTTCGGACAGTTTACGAACACCGGGGAGCTGTTTTTT
V gene: TRBV4-2; clone size: .; J gene: TRBJ2-7; D gene: .; CDR3 protein: CASSQALGAYEQYF; CDR3 DNA: TGTGCCAGCAGCCAGGCCTTGGGGGCCTACGAGCAGTACTTC
V gene: TRBV6-1; clone size: .; J gene: TRBJ1-5; D gene: .; CDR3 protein: CASSAGVRNQPQHF; CDR3 DNA: TGTGCCAGCAGTGCAGGGGTTCGCAATCAGCCCCAGCATTTT
V gene: TRBV4-1; clone size: once; J gene: TRBJ2-7; D gene: TRBD2; CDR3 protein: CASSQGFTSGYYEQYF; CDR3 DNA: TGCGCCAGCAGCCAAGGGTTTACTAGCGGGTACTACGAGCAGTACTTC
V gene: TRBV5-1; clone size: .; J gene: TRBJ2-3; D gene: .; CDR3 protein: CASSRESLDTQYF; CDR3 DNA: TGCGCCAGCAGCCGGGAATCTTTAGATACGCAGTATTTT
V gene: TRBV30; clone size: .; J gene: TRBJ1-5; D gene: .; CDR3 protein: CAWSVLFDQPQHF; CDR3 DNA: TGTGCCTGGAGTGTACTGTTCGATCAGCCCCAGCATTTT
V gene: TRBV28; clone size: .; J gene: TRBJ2-1; D gene: TRBD1; CDR3 protein: CASSFPRGFGNEQFF; CDR3 DNA: TGTGCCAGCAGTTTCCCCAGGGGGTTTGGCAATGAGCAGTTCTTC
V gene: TRBV28; clone size: .; J gene: TRBJ1-2; D gene: TRBD1; CDR3 protein: CASSLAAGGNYGYTF; CDR3 DNA: TGTGCCAGCAGTTTGGCGGCAGGGGGGAACTATGGCTACACCTTC
V gene: TRBV5-1; clone size: .; J gene: TRBJ1-2; D gene: .; CDR3 protein: CASSPTLNRGEHGYTF; CDR3 DNA: TGCGCCAGCAGCCCAACTCTAAACCGGGGAGAACATGGCTACACCTTC
V gene: TRBV2; clone size: few; J gene: TRBJ1-5; D gene: .; CDR3 protein: CASSELSGARPQHF; CDR3 DNA: TGTGCCAGCAGTGAACTGTCAGGGGCACGGCCCCAGCATTTT
V gene: TRBV5-1; clone size: .; J gene: TRBJ2-1; D gene: .; CDR3 protein: CASSLNVGVNEQFF; CDR3 DNA: TGCGCCAGCAGCTTAAATGTGGGGGTCAATGAGCAGTTCTTC
V gene: TRBV5-1; clone size: .; J gene: TRBJ2-2; D gene: TRBD2; CDR3 protein: CASSPIAGGPSTGELFF; CDR3 DNA: TGCGCCAGCAGTCCCATAGCGGGAGGGCCTTCCACCGGGGAGCTGTTTTTT
V gene: TRBV2; clone size: .; J gene: TRBJ2-7; D gene: TRBD2; CDR3 protein: CASSEGAGGPFVQYF; CDR3 DNA: TGTGCCAGCAGTGAAGGGGCGGGAGGGCCGTTCGTGCAGTACTTC
V gene: TRBV2; clone size: once; J gene: TRBJ2-7; D gene: TRBD2; CDR3 protein: CASSQRKAGEYEQYF; CDR3 DNA: TGTGCCAGCAGTCAACGTAAAGCGGGAGAGTACGAGCAGTACTTC
V gene: TRBV11-2; clone size: once; J gene: TRBJ2-1; D gene: .; CDR3 protein: CASSLGLGPDEQFF; CDR3 DNA: TGTGCCAGCAGCTTAGGTCTAGGGCCCGATGAGCAGTTCTTC
V gene: TRBV28; clone size: .; J gene: TRBJ1-4; D gene: .; CDR3 protein: CASSLVGFSNEKLFF; CDR3 DNA: TGTGCCAGCAGTTTAGTCGGGTTTTCCAATGAAAAACTGTTTTTT
V gene: TRBV27; clone size: .; J gene: TRBJ1-1; D gene: TRBD1; CDR3 protein: CASSFGTVSEAFF; CDR3 DNA: TGTGCCAGCAGTTTTGGGACAGTCTCTGAAGCTTTCTTT
V gene: TRBV4-2; clone size: .; J gene: TRBJ2-7; D gene: TRBD1; CDR3 protein: CASSSDRVLREQYF; CDR3 DNA: TGTGCCAGCAGTAGTGACAGGGTTCTACGCGAGCAGTACTTC
V gene: TRBV28; clone size: .; J gene: TRBJ2-1; D gene: TRBD2; CDR3 protein: CASSSPGLAKYNEQFF; CDR3 DNA: TGTGCCAGCAGTTCCCCAGGACTAGCGAAGTACAATGAGCAGTTCTTC
V gene: TRBV30; clone size: .; J gene: TRBJ1-2; D gene: .; CDR3 protein: CAWSGTPYGYTF; CDR3 DNA: TGTGCCTGGAGTGGCACACCCTATGGCTACACCTTC
V gene: TRBV4-1; clone size: .; J gene: TRBJ2-7; D gene: .; CDR3 protein: CASSQPLEREQYF; CDR3 DNA: TGCGCCAGCAGCCAACCCCTGGAGCGAGAGCAGTACTTC
V gene: TRBV7-9; clone size: .; J gene: TRBJ2-3; D gene: .; CDR3 protein: CASSLFGAGDTQYF; CDR3 DNA: TGTGCCAGCAGCTTATTTGGCGCCGGGGATACGCAGTATTTT
V gene: TRBV21-1; clone size: .; J gene: TRBJ2-2; D gene: .; CDR3 protein: CASSPRTRFNTGELFF; CDR3 DNA: TGTGCCAGCAGCCCACGGACCCGATTCAACACCGGGGAGCTGTTTTTT
V gene: TRBV28; clone size: .; J gene: TRBJ2-1; D gene: TRBD2; CDR3 protein: CASSPGLAVRNEQFF; CDR3 DNA: TGTGCCAGCAGCCCGGGACTAGCGGTAAGGAATGAGCAGTTCTTC
V gene: TRBV25-1; clone size: .; J gene: TRBJ2-7; D gene: TRBD2; CDR3 protein: CASSDIGSGRSYEQYF; CDR3 DNA: TGTGCCAGCAGTGATATTGGGAGCGGGAGGTCCTACGAGCAGTACTTC
V gene: TRBV29-1; clone size: .; J gene: TRBJ1-3; D gene: .; CDR3 protein: CSVEGGGSPGNTIYF; CDR3 DNA: TGCAGCGTTGAAGGGGGAGGGAGCCCTGGAAACACCATATATTTT
V gene: TRBV7-9; clone size: .; J gene: TRBJ1-1; D gene: TRBD1; CDR3 protein: CASSLAWGQSEAFF; CDR3 DNA: TGTGCCAGCAGCTTAGCGTGGGGACAGAGTGAAGCTTTCTTT
V gene: TRBV27; clone size: .; J gene: TRBJ2-6; D gene: TRBD1; CDR3 protein: CASSTIYRGSGANVLTF; CDR3 DNA: TGTGCCAGCAGTACTATATACAGGGGTTCTGGGGCCAACGTCCTGACTTTC
V gene: TRBV7-9; clone size: .; J gene: TRBJ2-2; D gene: TRBD2; CDR3 protein: CASSFGTSGNTGELFF; CDR3 DNA: TGTGCCAGCAGCTTTGGGACTAGCGGCAACACCGGGGAGCTGTTTTTT
V gene: TRBV6-5; clone size: .; J gene: TRBJ1-2; D gene: .; CDR3 protein: CASSYDRKHGYTF; CDR3 DNA: TGTGCCAGCAGTTACGACAGGAAGCATGGCTACACCTTC
V gene: TRBV7-9; clone size: .; J gene: TRBJ1-4; D gene: .; CDR3 protein: CASSSDSRFLQNEKLFF; CDR3 DNA: TGTGCCAGCAGCTCAGATTCCAGGTTCCTCCAGAATGAAAAACTGTTTTTT
V gene: TRBV5-6; clone size: .; J gene: TRBJ2-2; D gene: .; CDR3 protein: CASSRTPDTGELFF; CDR3 DNA: TGTGCCAGCAGCCGGACACCGGACACCGGGGAGCTGTTTTTT
V gene: TRBV5-6; clone size: .; J gene: TRBJ2-5; D gene: .; CDR3 protein: CASSRIGVEETQYF; CDR3 DNA: TGTGCCAGCAGCCGGATCGGGGTGGAGGAGACCCAGTACTTC
V gene: TRBV7-2; clone size: .; J gene: TRBJ1-2; D gene: .; CDR3 protein: CASSLNSGGYTF; CDR3 DNA: TGTGCCAGCAGCTTAAATTCTGGTGGCTACACCTTC
V gene: TRBV6-1; clone size: .; J gene: TRBJ1-2; D gene: TRBD1; CDR3 protein: CASQTGVGYGYTF; CDR3 DNA: TGTGCCAGCCAAACAGGGGTGGGATATGGCTACACCTTC